Reported below is one TCR beta chain. Its antigen is not yet known. Per-base qualities were not stored, and no clone one base away is much larger. The CDR3 regions of human TCRbeta chains were analyzed by immunosequencing. As for how the authors treated the data: Repertoire TCRs were matched against a reference library of SARS-CoV-2-specific TCRs generated with the MIRA antigen-specificity platform. Breadth meant the fraction of unique TCRs that were SARS-CoV-2-associated, whereas depth meant the fraction of total T cells that were SARS-CoV-2-associated. Using the MIRA data, every spike-specific TCR was mapped to the spike region that the TCR reacted to and assigned to either a CD4 or a CD8 class. Log10-transformed breadth and depth values were compared by one-way ANOVA with Sidak's multiple comparisons tests. The table was pulled from immuneACCESS by TCRdb, which kept in-frame rearrangements only. Such tables lose some clones; where checked, under half of the loss comes from unresolved V genes, and the rest has no known cause. The V and J calls and clone size were taken over from that table, and D and trimming were inferred from the DNA. This sample is represented by around 130,000 clones; less than 95% of them were singletons. The ten most abundant clones make up 7% to 9% of the sample.

According to the study, the label for this sample's time point signals: about 28 days (+/-7) after the second vaccine dose. The treatment or condition label, read with the paper, signifies: meningococcal conjugate vaccine given as trial control. Vaccinee samples came from UK trials COV001 and COV002, including a single-blind randomized controlled phase 2/3 trial of AZD1222 (ChAdOx1 nCoV-19) in healthy adults. For TCRbeta chain sequencing, PBMC samples were collected from trial participants at day 0 and at day 28 after the second dose. The source of the sample is a study of T cell responses to AZD1222 COVID-19 vaccine (dated by TCRdb to 2020 to 2022). The study in broad terms: A total of over 230 trial participants underwent TCR sequencing, of whom 200 to 220 received two doses of AZD1222 and approximately 25 received two doses of the MenACWY control vaccine. Trial participants were enrolled by age into subgroups of 18-55, 56-69 and 70-plus years, and around 140, 26 and 57 TCR-sequenced participants, respectively, were included in these subgroups. Overall study outcomes, separate from this receptor: Spike-specific TCR breadth and depth rose significantly after two AZD1222 doses compared with day 0 and with MenACWY recipients. Conclusions about previously exposed vaccinees are limited, since just 6 or 7 AZD1222 recipients were seropositive for SARS-CoV-2 at baseline. Because no day 14 peak-response samples were available, repertoires were characterized only after the peak T cell response. The vaccine-associated CD4 TCRs covered the entire spike protein, and the dominant responses fell in regions 160-218 and 743-854. Most participants were white British and females outnumbered males, and the authors suggested that clonal diversity may have been underestimated. In the small 56-69-year group, the increase in depth fell short of significance, most likely because of low power. Reportedly, almost half of the unique spike-specific TCRs recognized epitopes lying outside the regions that are mutated in the B.1.351 and B.1.1.7 variants.

V gives up 3 bases and J gives up 7 bases, and the segment between their germline ends measures 19 bases. In the germline V gene (reference sequence), CDR1 corresponds to DFQATT and CDR2 to SNEGSKA. There are 14 amino acids in the CDR3, from cysteine to phenylalanine inclusive. Kept here is only the CDR3 DNA, which spans 42 bases and is read in frame from base 1. The sample consisted of peripheral blood, taken 28 days after the second dose of the MenACWY control vaccine. The chain employs TRBV20-1 and TRBJ2-7; a tentative D call is TRBD1 (7 bases match). The receptor was derived from an adult who received the MenACWY meningococcal vaccine as a control. The DNA sequence is as follows: TGCAGTGCTAGTAGGGACGCAGGGGGGTCAGAGCAGTACTTC. Its protein is CSASRDAGGSEQYF.